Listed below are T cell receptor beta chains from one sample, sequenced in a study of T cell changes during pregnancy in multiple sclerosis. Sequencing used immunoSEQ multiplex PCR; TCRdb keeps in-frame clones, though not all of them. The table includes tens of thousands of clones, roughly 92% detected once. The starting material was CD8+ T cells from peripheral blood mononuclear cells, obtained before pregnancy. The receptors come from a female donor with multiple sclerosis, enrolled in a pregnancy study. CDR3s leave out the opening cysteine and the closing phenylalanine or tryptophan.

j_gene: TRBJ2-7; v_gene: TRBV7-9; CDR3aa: ASSLSGRAYEQY
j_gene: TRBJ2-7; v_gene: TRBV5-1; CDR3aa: ASSGPPGLAGVPSSYEQY
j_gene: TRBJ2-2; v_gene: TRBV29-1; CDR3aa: SAPDRAGELF
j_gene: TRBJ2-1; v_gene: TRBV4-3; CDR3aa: ASSQDRVGLDEQF
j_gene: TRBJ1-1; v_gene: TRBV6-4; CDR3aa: ASSDRDRGTEAF
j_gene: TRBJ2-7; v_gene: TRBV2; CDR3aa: ASSNPGLGSYEQY
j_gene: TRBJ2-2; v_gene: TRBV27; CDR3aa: ASSPANTGELF
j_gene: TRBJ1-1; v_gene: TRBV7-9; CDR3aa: ASSLESRRGAF
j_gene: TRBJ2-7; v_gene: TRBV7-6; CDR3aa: ASSTGTSGVYEQY
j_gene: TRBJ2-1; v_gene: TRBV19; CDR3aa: ASSIGGTVNEQF
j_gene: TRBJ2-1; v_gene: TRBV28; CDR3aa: ASSSRTSGIGEQF
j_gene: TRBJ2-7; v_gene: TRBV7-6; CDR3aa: ASSLDGTGSEQY
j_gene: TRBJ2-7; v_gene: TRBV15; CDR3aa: ATSSRVGLPYEQY
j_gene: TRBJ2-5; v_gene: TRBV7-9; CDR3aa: ASSLGPSGETETQY
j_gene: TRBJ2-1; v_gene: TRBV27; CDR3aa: ASRPPGLAGRDEQF
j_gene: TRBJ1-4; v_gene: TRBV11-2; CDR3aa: ASRQTGTNEKLF
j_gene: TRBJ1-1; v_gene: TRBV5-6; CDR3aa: ASSFYAGVWAEAF
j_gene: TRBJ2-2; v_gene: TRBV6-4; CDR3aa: ASSTSGSTGELF
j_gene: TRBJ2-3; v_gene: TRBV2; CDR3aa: ASSSGDTDTQY
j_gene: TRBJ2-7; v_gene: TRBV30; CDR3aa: AWSPGFPASGEQY
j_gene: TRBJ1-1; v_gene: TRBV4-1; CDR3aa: ASSQDSVGAWTEAF
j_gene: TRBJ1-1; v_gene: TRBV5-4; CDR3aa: ASSLYHRGLFTEAF
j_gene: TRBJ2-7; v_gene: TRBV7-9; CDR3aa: ASSLVGGLYEQY
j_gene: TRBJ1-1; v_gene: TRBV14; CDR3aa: ASSQDGRGNTEAF
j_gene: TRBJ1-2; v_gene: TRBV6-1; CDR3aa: ASSERGQNYGYT
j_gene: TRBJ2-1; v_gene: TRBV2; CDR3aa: ASSTLTSSYNEQF
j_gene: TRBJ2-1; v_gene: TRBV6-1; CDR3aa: ASSASSGSGNEQF
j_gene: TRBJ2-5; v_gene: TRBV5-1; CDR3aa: ASSLRRAQETQY
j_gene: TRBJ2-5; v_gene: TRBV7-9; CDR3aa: ASSFTGTSGVTQY
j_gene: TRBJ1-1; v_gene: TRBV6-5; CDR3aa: ASGGHMNTEAF
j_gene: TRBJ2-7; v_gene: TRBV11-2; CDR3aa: ASSLSGTVGEQY
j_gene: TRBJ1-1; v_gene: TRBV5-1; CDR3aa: ASSLDRTNTEAF
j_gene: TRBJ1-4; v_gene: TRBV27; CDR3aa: ASATGVRNEKLF
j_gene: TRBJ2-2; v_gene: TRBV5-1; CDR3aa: ASSLDDYVSGELF
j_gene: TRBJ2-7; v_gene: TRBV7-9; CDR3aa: ASSSTYEQY
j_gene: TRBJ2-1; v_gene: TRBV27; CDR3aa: ASSHGSPHYNEQF
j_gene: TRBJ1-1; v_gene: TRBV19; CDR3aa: ASSIGATEAF